This T cell receptor (beta chain) stems from a study of T cell responses to AZD1222 COVID-19 vaccine. Pooled in the analysis were second doses at about 4 or about 12 weeks. CDR3 size: 16 residues. CDR1 is KGHSH, CDR2 LQKENI, per germline. V lost 2 bases, J lost 0 bases, and 4 bases stayed unmatched. Using immunoSEQ multiplex PCR, the repertoire was profiled, and TCRdb retains in-frame clones only, with some absent. Here the sample spans roughly 200,000 clones, roughly 90% being singletons. The sample consisted of peripheral blood, taken 28 days after the second AZD1222 dose. This sequence joins TRBV18 and TRBJ1-5; 7 bases are a match to TRBD1. The sequence was obtained from an adult who received the AZD1222 COVID-19 vaccine. This CDR3 reads CASSPTTGSSNQPQHF. DNA of the CDR3: TGTGCCAGCTCACCAACGACAGGGAGTAGCAATCAGCCCCAGCATTTT.